What follows describes a single TCR beta chain. The protocol was immunoSEQ multiplex PCR, while the TCRdb copy is restricted to in-frame clones and leaves out a portion. Of about 390,000 clones in the sample, approximately 87% are singletons; the top ten hold 10%. This entry is derived from a study of blood T cell repertoires in COVID-19. Germline lookup yields CDR1 SEHNR and CDR2 FQNEAQ (reference sequence). The CDR3 is 15 residues long. The V and J ends lost 5 bases and 1 base, in that order; junction bases with no gene match: 6. The age range of participants was about 18 to 95 years, with residence in more than 20 US areas.

The sequencing sample was made of PBMCs or T cells enriched from blood (not recorded which). The sequence was collected from a woman aged 50 to 60 who had recovered from COVID-19. The V and J genes are TRBV7-9 and TRBJ1-1, with 8 bases matching TRBD1. The CDR3 loop is CASSVHRGWNTEAFF. DNA for the CDR3: TGTGCCAGCAGCGTCCACAGGGGGTGGAACACTGAAGCTTTCTTT.